Following are 24 T cell receptor beta chains from one sample sequenced in a study of T-cell memory formation after mild COVID-19. TCRdb analysed the 5' RACE reads with MiXCR anew, one entry per CDR3 protein. The sample lists around 500,000 distinct CDR3 sequences; about 20% were seen once. The sample was PBMCs or a T cell subset sorted from them (not recorded which). The receptors were sampled from an adult woman who had mild COVID-19 (a few samples of this study predate the infection). Cell type and time point are not known.

This clonotype was seen only a few times. This chain links TRBV6-2 or TRBV6-3 with TRBJ2-5, with a weak D call TRBD1 (6 bases). Trimming took off 4 bases at V and 7 bases at J, with 16 bases between the two ends. Germline CDR1 is MNHEY and CDR2 is SVGEGT. The CDR3 totals 14 residues. The CDR3 DNA sequence: TGTGCCAGCAGTTCCGGGACACCTCCCTGGACCCAGTACTTC. It encodes CASSSGTPPWTQYF.

The J gene is TRBJ1-6, the V gene TRBV20-1; D is ambiguous. Germline V gene lookup returns CDR1 DFQATT and CDR2 SNEGSKA (reference sequence). The V and J ends lost 0 bases and 1 base respectively, with 7 bases between them. The CDR3 is made up of 15 amino acids. The CDR3 loop is CSAREKGSYNSPLHF. The CDR3 DNA is TGCAGTGCTAGAGAGAAGGGTTCCTATAATTCACCCCTCCACTTT.

This sequence joins TRBV5-1 and TRBJ1-6; perhaps TRBD1 as D (5 bases). CDR1 is SGHRS and CDR2 is YFSETQ in the germline V gene. The germline V and J ends were trimmed by 0 bases and 10 bases, with 11 bases remaining between them. The CDR3 length is 14 residues. This CDR3 is CASSLAGKGSPLHF. In DNA, the CDR3 is TGCGCCAGCAGCTTGGCCGGGAAGGGGTCACCCCTCCACTTT.

The V gene is TRBV6-1, the J gene TRBJ2-7, with D uncertain. The V end lost 3 bases, the J end lost 5 bases, and 17 bases lay between the germline ends. The V gene's germline CDR1 is MNHNS and CDR2 SASEGT. The CDR3 is 15 amino acids. For the CDR3, the DNA is TGTGCCAGCAGTGAGATCATACGGAAGAATAACGAGCAGTACTTC. Its translation is CASSEIIRKNNEQYF.

The V call is TRBV30, the J call TRBJ2-3; 10 bases fit TRBD2. Trimming removed 0 bases from V and 4 bases from J; junction bases left unmatched: 7. The V gene's germline CDR1 is GTSNPN and CDR2 SVGIG (reference sequence). The CDR3 has 16 amino acids. CDR3 sequence reads: CAWSVWSGRGSDTQYF. CDR3 in DNA: TGTGCCTGGAGTGTCTGGAGCGGGAGGGGTTCAGATACGCAGTATTTT. The whole variable domain, remainder taken from reference TRBV30 and TRBJ2-3, is SQTIHQWPATLVQPVGSPLSLECTVEGTSNPNLYWYRQAAGRGLQLLFYSVGIGQISSEVPQNLSASRPQDRQFILSSKKLLLSDSGFYLCAWSVWSGRGSDTQYFGPGTRLTVL.

The chain has TRBV2 and TRBJ2-3; TRBD2 matches at 10 bases. V lost 6 bases, J lost 2 bases, and 5 bases stayed unmatched. Germline CDR1 and CDR2: SNHLY and FYNNEI. The CDR3 is 15 residues long. The CDR3 sequence: CASRVLAGTTDTQYF. The CDR3 DNA reads as TGTGCCAGCAGGGTACTAGCGGGAACCACAGATACGCAGTATTTT.

This clonotype was picked up a small number of times. J is TRBJ1-1 and V is TRBV12-3 or TRBV12-4; 8 nucleotides align to TRBD1. The J segment lost 6 bases and the V segment lost 3 bases, leaving 6 bases of the junction unmatched. This CDR3 region has 14 residues. The CDR3 sequence: CASSLQGAAPEAFF. The CDR3, as DNA: TGTGCCAGCAGTTTGCAGGGGGCCGCTCCTGAAGCTTTCTTT.

This clonotype was counted at least ten times. V gene TRBV7-6 combines with J gene TRBJ2-7; the match to TRBD2 covers 14 bases. CDR1 and CDR2 (germline): SGHVS, FNYEAQ. Trimming at V came to 3 bases and at J to 2 bases, leaving 6 bases not matched to a gene. The CDR3 length is 17 residues. CDR3 DNA: TGTGCCAGCAGCTTGGCCGGGACTAGCGGGAGCACCTACGAGCAGTACTTC. Translated: CASSLAGTSGSTYEQYF.

This clonotype was observed at least ten times. The chain is built from TRBV5-1 and TRBJ2-5; unclear D gene. The CDR3 covers 13 residues. Looked up from germline, CDR1 is SGHRS and CDR2 is YFSETQ. The V gene lost 4 bases and the J gene lost 5 bases, with 12 bases spanning the gap. CDR3 nucleotide sequence: TGCGCCAGCAGCCAAGGTCCGCGGGAGACCCAGTACTTC. Its protein is CASSQGPRETQYF. Based on the CDR3 plus reference TRBV5-1 and TRBJ2-5, the full variable domain is KAGVTQTPRYLIKTRGQQVTLSCSPISGHRSVSWYQQTPGQGLQFLFEYFSETQRNKGNFPGRFSGRQFSNSRSEMNVSTLELGDSALYLCASSQGPRETQYFGPGTRLLVL.

The chain has TRBV12-3 or TRBV12-4 and TRBJ2-5; perhaps TRBD2 as D (5 bases). The CDR3 covers 14 residues. Trimming removed 3 bases from V and 5 bases from J, with 13 bases in between. In DNA, the CDR3 is TGTGCCAGCAGTTTGAACCAGCGGAGGGAGACCCAGTACTTC. Protein product: CASSLNQRRETQYF.

This clonotype was counted at least ten times. The gene calls are TRBV9 and TRBJ2-7, with D perhaps given as TRBD1 or TRBD2 (8 bases each). The germline gives CDR1 SGDLS, CDR2 YYNGEE. This CDR3 region has 16 residues. The germline V and J ends were trimmed by 4 bases and 5 bases, with 22 bases remaining between them. The DNA of the CDR3 is TGTGCCAGCAGCCTTCGGGAGGGAACAGGGGGTGACGAGCAGTACTTC. It codes for CASSLREGTGGDEQYF.

This clonotype came up a few times. The rearrangement links TRBV4-1 to TRBJ1-2; the D is unclear. V gave up 1 base and J gave up 5 bases, with 11 bases separating them. Germline CDR1 is MGHRA and CDR2 is YSYEKL. The CDR3 loop spans 14 amino acids. The CDR3 sequence: CASSQVAALYGYTF. CDR3 DNA: TGCGCCAGCAGCCAAGTGGCTGCCCTGTATGGCTACACCTTC.

This clonotype showed up just a few times. This rearrangement joins TRBV12-3 or TRBV12-4 to TRBJ2-3, with 9 bases lining up with TRBD2. The V segment lost 0 bases and the J segment 2 bases; nucleotides outside the gene matches: 3. The CDR3 sequence is 16 residues long. CDR3 nucleotide sequence: TGTGCCAGCAGTTTAGCAGGCGGGAGGGCCACAGATACGCAGTATTTT. Its translation is CASSLAGGRATDTQYF.

This clonotype has just a few counts. The chain employs TRBV7-9 and TRBJ2-1, with 7 bases identical to TRBD2. CDR1 SEHNR and CDR2 FQNEAQ come from the germline V gene (reference sequence). The CDR3 loop spans 14 amino acids. Losses at the gene ends were 5 bases for V and 7 bases for J; bases not matched to a gene: 8. The CDR3 reads CASSPGLGTNEQFF. CDR3 bases: TGTGCCAGCAGCCCAGGACTAGGAACGAATGAGCAGTTCTTC.

This rearrangement joins TRBV18 to TRBJ2-5; D is undetermined. The V and J ends lost 3 bases and 2 bases respectively, with 13 bases between them. From germline, CDR1 is KGHSH and CDR2 LQKENI. The CDR3 consists of 15 residues. CDR3 nucleotides: TGTGCCAGCTCACCGAACCCCACGACACAAGAGACCCAGTACTTC. Translation gives CASSPNPTTQETQYF.

The chain links TRBV7-8 to TRBJ2-5; a weak D match, TRBD2 (6 bases). Germline V gene lookup returns CDR1 SGHVS and CDR2 FQNEAQ. There are 16 residues in the CDR3. V was cut by 5 bases and J by 1 base, with 17 bases left in between. CDR3 coding DNA: TGTGCCAGCAGCCCCAAGCTAGGCGGGATCCAAGAGACCCAGTACTTC. As protein: CASSPKLGGIQETQYF.

This clonotype was observed a handful of times. The J gene is TRBJ2-3, the V gene TRBV7-2; 12 nucleotides align to TRBD2. V lost 5 bases and J lost 2; bases outside the gene matches: 5. This CDR3 is built from 16 residues. Looked up from germline, CDR1 is SGHTA and CDR2 is FQGNSA. CDR3 DNA sequence: TGTGCCAGCAGCAAGACTAGCGGGGGATTCACAGATACGCAGTATTTT. This encodes CASSKTSGGFTDTQYF.

This clonotype was seen repeatedly, ten times or more. The V gene is TRBV4-1, the J gene TRBJ2-2, with D possibly being TRBD1 or TRBD2 (5 bases each). CDR3 size: 17 residues. Germline values: CDR1 MGHRA, CDR2 YSYEKL. The V end was cut by 4 bases, the J end by 5 bases, with 20 bases between. CDR3 amino acids: CASSPLVARGRTGELFF. The CDR3 nucleotides read TGCGCCAGCAGCCCCCTGGTAGCGAGGGGCCGGACCGGGGAGCTGTTTTTT.

This clonotype was detected only a few times. The rearrangement uses TRBV7-9 and TRBJ1-1; 7 bases fit TRBD1. The CDR3 loop spans 14 amino acids. Trimming took 2 bases from V and 5 from J; bases not matched to a gene: 5. The germline V gene encodes CDR1 SEHNR and CDR2 FQNEAQ (reference sequence). The CDR3 loop reads CASSLQGDVTEAFF. The CDR3 DNA follows: TGTGCCAGCAGCTTACAGGGGGATGTGACTGAAGCTTTCTTT. Full variable domain (outside the CDR3, taken from reference TRBV7-9 and TRBJ1-1): DTGVSQNPRHKITKRGQNVTFRCDPISEHNRLYWYRQTLGQGPEFLTYFQNEAQLEKSRLLSDRFSAERPKGSFSTLEIQRTEQGDSAMYLCASSLQGDVTEAFFGQGTRLTVV.

This clonotype was counted only a few times. The V call is TRBV19, the J call TRBJ2-7; 10 bases agree with TRBD1. This CDR3 is 15 amino acids long. The germline gives CDR1 LNHDA, CDR2 SQIVND (reference sequence). J gave up 9 bases and V 3 bases, and 11 bases lay outside the gene matches. Here the CDR3 DNA reads TGTGCCAGTAGTATGGACCGGACAGGGGGAGGGTTGCAGTACTTC. Amino acids: CASSMDRTGGGLQYF.

The chain couples TRBV7-3 to TRBJ1-1, with D hard to call. This CDR3 comprises 13 residues. The V end lost 3 bases, the J end lost 2 bases, and 7 bases lay between the germline ends. The germline V gene has CDR1 SGHTA and CDR2 FQGTGA. The CDR3 loop is CASSFSPNTEAFF. For the CDR3, the DNA is TGTGCCAGCAGCTTTAGTCCTAACACTGAAGCTTTCTTT.

This clonotype appeared a few times. The CDR3 reads CASKVQGGNSPLHF. CDR3 sequence (DNA): TGTGCCAGCAAAGTGCAAGGGGGCAATTCACCCCTCCACTTT. The rearrangement joins TRBV27 to TRBJ1-6; 7 bases are shared with TRBD1. Trimming took 7 bases from V and 7 from J; bases not matched to a gene: 7. This CDR3 is built from 14 residues. The germline CDR1 and CDR2 sequences are MNHEY and SMNVEV (reference sequence).

The chain is built from TRBV9 and TRBJ1-2, with a possible D match to TRBD1 (5 bases). The germline gives CDR1 SGDLS, CDR2 YYNGEE. CDR3 length equals 15 residues. V lost 7 bases and J lost 3, with 19 bases in between. CDR3 sequence: CASGTDATRDYGYTF. As DNA, the CDR3 is TGTGCCAGCGGGACGGACGCTACGAGAGACTATGGCTACACCTTC.

This clonotype was seen more than once but under ten times. The V gene is TRBV20-1, the J gene TRBJ1-1; 7 bases fit TRBD1. Germline CDR1 reads DFQATT; CDR2 reads SNEGSKA (reference sequence). V trimming: 3 bases; J trimming: 0 bases; junction bases outside the gene matches: 4. The CDR3 consists of 14 residues. CDR3 sequence (DNA): TGCAGTGCTAGGGTAACAGGGGTGAACACTGAAGCTTTCTTT. Amino acid sequence: CSARVTGVNTEAFF.